The 27 T cell receptor beta chains presented below share a single source sample, sequenced in a study of blood T cell repertoires in COVID-19. The data were produced by immunoSEQ multiplex PCR, yet TCRdb's version contains in-frame clones alone and is incomplete. The table has about 54,000 clones, approximately 88% seen once; the top ten hold less than 4%. The sequencing input was peripheral blood. The receptors shown here come from a human donor in a cohort sampled during active COVID-19.

This chain joins TRBV18 and TRBJ2-3, with a tentative D call TRBD2 (5 bases). V lost 4 bases, J lost 6 bases, and 20 bases lay in between. The V gene's germline CDR1 is KGHSH and CDR2 LQKENI. The CDR3 runs to 16 residues. The CDR3 is CASSLQNIRETDTQYF. DNA for the CDR3: TGTGCCAGCTCACTTCAGAATATACGGGAAACCGATACGCAGTATTTT.

The chain links TRBV7-2 to TRBJ1-2; D is perhaps TRBD1 (6 bases). This CDR3 contains 15 residues. The germline V gene has CDR1 SGHTA and CDR2 FQGNSA. The V end lost 1 base, the J end lost 6 bases, and 15 bases lay between the germline ends. The CDR3 loop reads CASSLVAQGLDGYTF. The CDR3 DNA is TGTGCCAGCAGCTTAGTGGCACAGGGTCTAGATGGCTACACCTTC.

V gene TRBV25-1 combines with J gene TRBJ1-5, with D tentatively TRBD1 (5 bases). This CDR3 has 16 amino acids. CDR1 and CDR2 from the germline V gene are MGHDK and SYGVNS. Trimming pared 3 bases from V and 3 bases from J, leaving 15 bases between. The CDR3 protein is CASSDTARGPNQPQHF. The CDR3 nucleotides read TGTGCCAGCAGTGACACTGCAAGGGGCCCCAATCAGCCCCAGCATTTT.

This clone was found once. The CDR3 sequence is CASRGDWSSGSSYNEQFF. DNA for the CDR3: TGTGCCAGCAGGGGAGATTGGTCGAGCGGGAGCTCCTACAATGAGCAGTTCTTC. The V gene is TRBV3-1 (or the pseudogene TRBV3-2), the J gene TRBJ2-1; 8 bases fit TRBD2. Germline values: CDR1 LGHDT, CDR2 YNNKEL (reference sequence). The CDR3 consists of 18 residues. The V segment lost 6 bases and the J segment 0 bases; nucleotides outside the gene matches: 13.

The rearrangement uses TRBV9 and TRBJ2-1; 8 nucleotides match TRBD2. Trimming at V came to 6 bases and at J to 8 bases, leaving 13 bases not matched to a gene. There are 15 residues in the CDR3. Germline-derived CDR1 and CDR2 are SGDLS and YYNGEE. The CDR3, as DNA: TGTGCCAGCAACCGGGGGGGTCTAGCGGGCGATGAGCAGTTCTTC. The encoded protein is CASNRGGLAGDEQFF. Full variable domain (rest looked up from reference TRBV9 and TRBJ2-1): DSGVTQTPKHLITATGQRVTLRCSPRSGDLSVYWYQQSLDQGLQFLIQYYNGEERAKGNILERFSAQQFPDLHSELNLSSLELGDSALYFCASNRGGLAGDEQFFGPGTRLTVL.

The rearrangement joins TRBV3-1 (or the pseudogene TRBV3-2) to TRBJ2-1, with 9 bases matching TRBD1. The CDR3 consists of 14 residues. Germline V CDR1 and CDR2: LGHDT, YNNKEL (reference sequence). The J segment lost 7 bases and the V segment lost 4 bases, leaving 5 bases of the junction unmatched. CDR3 residues: CASSPGQGRNEQFF. The CDR3, as DNA: TGTGCCAGCAGCCCTGGACAGGGGAGGAATGAGCAGTTCTTC.

The chain is built from TRBV12-5 and TRBJ2-7; D gene uncertain. The CDR3 has 11 amino acids. The V gene lost 2 bases and the J gene lost 6 bases, with 5 bases spanning the gap. Germline V gene lookup returns CDR1 LGHNT and CDR2 FRNRAP. The CDR3 protein is CASGLNSEQYF. In DNA form, the CDR3 reads TGTGCTAGTGGTTTGAACAGCGAGCAGTACTTC.

The chain joins TRBV29-1 to TRBJ2-1; maybe TRBD1 (5 bases). Germline V gene lookup returns CDR1 SQVTM and CDR2 ANQGSEA. The V end was cut by 2 bases, the J end by 3 bases, with 11 bases between. The CDR3 spans 14 residues. The CDR3 bases are TGCAGCGTTGAACACCAGGGTAACTACAATGAGCAGTTCTTC. This sequence encodes CSVEHQGNYNEQFF.

The genes are TRBV7-3 and TRBJ2-5, with D possibly matching TRBD2 (6 bases). V was clipped by 0 bases and J by 2 bases, with 10 bases between them. The CDR3 length is 15 residues. The germline CDR1 and CDR2 sequences are SGHTA and FQGTGA. Here the CDR3 DNA reads TGTGCCAGCAGCTTAACTGGGGGGTGGCAAGAGACCCAGTACTTC. Translating gives CASSLTGGWQETQYF. The full variable domain, completed using reference TRBV7-3 and TRBJ2-5, is GAGVSQTPSNKVTEKGKYVELRCDPISGHTALYWYRQSLGQGPEFLIYFQGTGAADDSGLPNDRFFAVRPEGSVSTLKIQRTERGDSAVYLCASSLTGGWQETQYFGPGTRLLVL.

The chain combines TRBV27 with TRBJ1-2, with D perhaps TRBD1 (6 bases). With 0 bases removed from V and 5 bases from J, the gap between germline ends came to 13 bases. This CDR3 is built from 15 residues. The germline V gene encodes CDR1 MNHEY and CDR2 SMNVEV (reference sequence). The CDR3 DNA follows: TGTGCCAGCAGTTTATCCCCCGGGGGGCAGTATGGCTACACCTTC. Its protein is CASSLSPGGQYGYTF.

The chain uses TRBV7-3 and TRBJ1-1, with a possible D match to TRBD1 (5 bases). Trimming cost V 1 base and J 6 bases, with 15 bases left between them. CDR1 and CDR2 (germline): SGHTA, FQGTGA. The CDR3 contains 15 residues. CDR3 nucleotide sequence: TGTGCCAGCAGCTTAAGTCCAGGGCTCCATTCTGAAGCTTTCTTT. It is translated as CASSLSPGLHSEAFF. The variable domain in full, completed from reference TRBV7-3 and TRBJ1-1, reads GAGVSQTPSNKVTEKGKYVELRCDPISGHTALYWYRQSLGQGPEFLIYFQGTGAADDSGLPNDRFFAVRPEGSVSTLKIQRTERGDSAVYLCASSLSPGLHSEAFFGQGTRLTVV.

The CDR3 here is CAWRSSSYNEQFF. Here the CDR3 DNA reads TGTGCCTGGAGGTCCAGTTCCTACAATGAGCAGTTCTTC. The chain has TRBV30 and TRBJ2-1; D gene ambiguous. CDR1 GTSNPN and CDR2 SVGIG come from the germline V gene (reference sequence). Trimming cost V 3 bases and J 1 base, with 7 bases left between them. This CDR3 spans 13 amino acids.

The chain combines TRBV5-1 with TRBJ2-5, with 8 bases fitting TRBD2. This CDR3 spans 14 amino acids. Germline V gives CDR1 SGHRS, CDR2 YFSETQ. V shed 4 bases and J 3 bases; nucleotides not matched to a gene: 5. Here the CDR3 DNA reads TGCGCCAGCAGCCGGGGGGGATCGGAAGAGACCCAGTACTTC. This gives the protein CASSRGGSEETQYF.

The gene calls are TRBV10-2 and TRBJ2-3; D unresolved. V lost 0 bases and J lost 4, with 11 bases in between. The V gene's germline CDR1 is WSHSY and CDR2 SAAADI. The CDR3 runs 15 residues. CDR3 sequence: CASSESARIPDTQYF. CDR3 coding DNA: TGCGCCAGCAGTGAGTCGGCTAGAATCCCAGATACGCAGTATTTT.

The gene calls are TRBV19 and TRBJ2-7, with TRBD2 matching 9 bases. Germline V lookup: CDR1 LNHDA, CDR2 SQIVND (reference sequence). The V segment lost 5 bases and the J segment 3 bases; nucleotides outside the gene matches: 11. This CDR3 has 16 amino acids. CDR3 nucleotides: TGTGCCAGTAGTCCCCGGGGTGAGCGGGGGGTCTACGAGCAGTACTTC. It codes for CASSPRGERGVYEQYF.

A note on this clone: An end of the junction differs from the germline gene, which may be a read error. This sequence joins TRBV18 and TRBJ1-3; TRBD1 might be the D (6 bases). Looked up from germline, CDR1 is KGHSH and CDR2 is LQKENI. The CDR3 is made up of 14 amino acids. The CDR3 DNA reads TGTGCCAGCTCCCAAGACAGGACTGGAAGCACCATATATTTT. Protein sequence: CASSQDRTGSTIYF.

The chain has TRBV19 and TRBJ2-2; TRBD1 aligns across 8 bases. CDR1 LNHDA and CDR2 SQIVND come from the germline V gene (reference sequence). The CDR3 totals 15 residues. The V segment lost 1 base and the J segment 7 bases; nucleotides outside the gene matches: 5. The CDR3 DNA reads as TGTGCCAGTAGTATAGTCCAGGGGGCAATCGGGGAGCTGTTTTTT. Its translation: CASSIVQGAIGELFF. The variable domain in full, completed from reference TRBV19 and TRBJ2-2, reads DGGITQSPKYLFRKEGQNVTLSCEQNLNHDAMYWYRQDPGQGLRLIYYSQIVNDFQKGDIAEGYSVSREKKESFPLTVTSAQKNPTAFYLCASSIVQGAIGELFFGEGSRLTVL.

A single count supports this clone. The V gene is TRBV6-5, the J gene TRBJ2-7; D is unresolved. V lost 5 bases, J lost 2 bases, and 13 bases lay in between. Germline CDR1 reads MNHEY; CDR2 reads SVGAGI. This CDR3 has 14 amino acids. This CDR3 is CASSNRGAAYEQYF. CDR3 DNA sequence: TGTGCCAGCAGTAATCGAGGAGCCGCCTACGAGCAGTACTTC.

This clone was detected once. The rearrangement uses TRBV3-1 (or the pseudogene TRBV3-2) and TRBJ2-3, with D perhaps TRBD2 (7 bases). Germline V lookup: CDR1 LGHDT, CDR2 YNNKEL (reference sequence). The CDR3 runs 16 residues. V was shortened by 0 bases and J by 5 bases, with 15 bases between the two germline ends. This chain's CDR3 is CASSQDLGGAEDTQYF. CDR3 sequence (DNA): TGTGCCAGCAGCCAAGATTTAGGGGGGGCGGAAGATACGCAGTATTTT.

This sequence joins TRBV5-4 and TRBJ2-3; D gene uncertain. V lost 2 bases, J lost 0 bases, and 7 bases lay in between. This CDR3 has 14 residues. The germline gives CDR1 SGHNT, CDR2 YYREEE (reference sequence). CDR3 loop: CASSLTASTDTQYF. Here the CDR3 DNA reads TGTGCCAGCAGCTTAACAGCTAGCACAGATACGCAGTATTTT.

The chain couples TRBV11-2 to TRBJ1-1; D remains ambiguous. Trimming left V 0 bases short and J 2 bases short, with 4 bases between. Germline V gene sequence: CDR1 SGHAT, CDR2 FQNNGV. The CDR3 loop spans 13 amino acids. CDR3 region: CASSLDINTEAFF. CDR3 DNA sequence: TGTGCCAGCAGCTTAGATATAAACACTGAAGCTTTCTTT.

V is TRBV5-5 and J is TRBJ2-7; 8 bases map to TRBD1. Trimming took 0 bases from V and 3 from J; bases not matched to a gene: 5. The CDR3 contains 15 residues. Germline V lookup: CDR1 SGHKS, CDR2 YYEKEE (reference sequence). CDR3 residues: CASSLATGDHYEQYF. The CDR3 DNA reads as TGTGCCAGCAGCTTGGCGACAGGGGACCACTACGAGCAGTACTTC.

The CDR3 is CASSRLIQETQYF. CDR3 nucleotide sequence: TGTGCCAGCAGCCGACTAATCCAAGAGACCCAGTACTTC. The chain recombines TRBV3-1 (or the pseudogene TRBV3-2) with TRBJ2-5; possible D gene TRBD2, 5 bases. The CDR3 is 13 amino acids. Deletions cut 4 bases from V and 1 base from J, with 7 bases between. Germline loops: CDR1 LGHDT, CDR2 YNNKEL (reference sequence).

The gene calls are TRBV30 and TRBJ2-4, with D possibly TRBD1 on 6 matching bases. The CDR3 is 14 residues long. V was clipped by 1 base and J by 5 bases, with 12 bases between them. Germline-derived CDR1 and CDR2 are GTSNPN and SVGIG (reference sequence). The CDR3 protein is CAWSAGVSENIQYF. The DNA of the CDR3 is TGTGCCTGGAGTGCAGGGGTCTCAGAAAACATTCAGTACTTC.

The chain recombines TRBV2 with TRBJ2-1; 9 nucleotides match TRBD1. The CDR3 consists of 15 residues. J lost 3 bases, V lost 1 base, and 1 base had no gene match. Germline-derived CDR1 and CDR2 are SNHLY and FYNNEI. The CDR3 is CASSEEGQGYNEQFF. CDR3 DNA: TGTGCCAGCAGTGAAGAGGGACAGGGCTACAATGAGCAGTTCTTC.

The sample holds one count of this clone. The chain links TRBV3-1 (or the pseudogene TRBV3-2) to TRBJ1-6; no reliable D call. Germline CDR1 and CDR2: LGHDT and YNNKEL (reference sequence). The ends were cut back, 0 bases at V and 7 bases at J, with 7 bases in the middle. This CDR3 has 14 residues. As DNA, the CDR3 is TGTGCCAGCAGCCAAGATAACAGCAATTCACCCCTCCACTTT. This gives the protein CASSQDNSNSPLHF.

The J gene is TRBJ2-2, the V gene TRBV7-3; TRBD2 aligns across 7 bases. V trimming: 5 bases; J trimming: 1 base; junction bases outside the gene matches: 16. The CDR3 contains 19 residues. Germline V gene sequence: CDR1 SGHTA, CDR2 FQGTGA. The CDR3 DNA reads as TGTGCCAGCAGCCGAACCCCATCGACGGGAGGCTTGAACACCGGGGAGCTGTTTTTT. Amino acid sequence: CASSRTPSTGGLNTGELFF.